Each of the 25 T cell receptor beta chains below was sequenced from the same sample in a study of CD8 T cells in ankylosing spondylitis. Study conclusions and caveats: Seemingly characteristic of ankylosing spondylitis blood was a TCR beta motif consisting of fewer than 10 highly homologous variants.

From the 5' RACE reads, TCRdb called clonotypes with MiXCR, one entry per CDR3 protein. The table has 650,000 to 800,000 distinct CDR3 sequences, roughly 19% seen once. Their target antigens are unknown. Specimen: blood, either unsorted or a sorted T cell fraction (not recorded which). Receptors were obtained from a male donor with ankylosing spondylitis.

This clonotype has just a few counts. The CDR3 DNA reads TGTGCCAGCAGTCCGGGATGGAGAGCGGGAGGCCCCGAGCCCTCTTCGGGAAATGAGCAGTTCTTC. Translating it yields CASSPGWRAGGPEPSSGNEQFF. V gene TRBV6-2 or TRBV6-3 combines with J gene TRBJ2-1; 9 bases agree with TRBD2. The CDR3 runs to 22 residues. Per the germline V gene, CDR1 is MNHEY and CDR2 is SVGEGT. The J segment lost 7 bases and the V segment lost 5 bases, leaving 30 bases of the junction unmatched.

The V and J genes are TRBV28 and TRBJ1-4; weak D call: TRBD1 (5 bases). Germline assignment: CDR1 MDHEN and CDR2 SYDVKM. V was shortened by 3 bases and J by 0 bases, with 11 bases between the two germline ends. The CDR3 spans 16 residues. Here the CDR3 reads CASSLYGTATNEKLFF. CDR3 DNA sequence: TGTGCCAGCAGTTTGTACGGGACGGCAACTAATGAAAAACTGTTTTTT.

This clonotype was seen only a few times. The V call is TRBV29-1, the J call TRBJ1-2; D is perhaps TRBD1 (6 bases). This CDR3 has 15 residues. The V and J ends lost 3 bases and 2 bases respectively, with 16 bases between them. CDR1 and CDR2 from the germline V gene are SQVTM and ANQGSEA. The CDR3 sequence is CSVEGAGIQNYGYTF. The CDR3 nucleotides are TGCAGCGTTGAGGGGGCTGGGATCCAAAACTATGGCTACACCTTC.

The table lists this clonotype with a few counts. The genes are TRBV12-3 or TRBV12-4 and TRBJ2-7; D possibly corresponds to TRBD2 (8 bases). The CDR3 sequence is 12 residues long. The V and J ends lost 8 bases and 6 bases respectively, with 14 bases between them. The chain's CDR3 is CASREGASEQYF. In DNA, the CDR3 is TGTGCCAGCCGGGAGGGGGCTTCCGAGCAGTACTTC.

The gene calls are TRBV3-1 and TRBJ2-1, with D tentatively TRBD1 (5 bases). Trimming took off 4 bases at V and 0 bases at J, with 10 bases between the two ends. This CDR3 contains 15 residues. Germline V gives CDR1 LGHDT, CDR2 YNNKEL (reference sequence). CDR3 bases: TGTGCCAGCAGCCCCAGGGATTACTCCTACAATGAGCAGTTCTTC. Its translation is CASSPRDYSYNEQFF.

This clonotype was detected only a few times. The CDR3 nucleotides read TGTGCCAGCAGCTTCCTGGGGACAGGGGGTTCCGGGGAGCTGTTTTTT. Translated, it gives CASSFLGTGGSGELFF. V usage is TRBV5-5 and J usage is TRBJ2-2; TRBD1 aligns across 11 bases. The junction had 6 bases not matched to a gene; V was cut back by 2 bases and J by 6 bases. The CDR3 runs 16 residues. Looked up from germline, CDR1 is SGHKS and CDR2 is YYEKEE (reference sequence).

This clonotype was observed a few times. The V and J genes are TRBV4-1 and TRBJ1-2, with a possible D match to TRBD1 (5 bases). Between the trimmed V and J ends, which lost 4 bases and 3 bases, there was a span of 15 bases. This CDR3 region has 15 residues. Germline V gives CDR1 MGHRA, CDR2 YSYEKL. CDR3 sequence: CASSPRDYFDYGYTF. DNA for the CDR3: TGCGCCAGCAGCCCCCGGGACTACTTTGACTATGGCTACACCTTC.

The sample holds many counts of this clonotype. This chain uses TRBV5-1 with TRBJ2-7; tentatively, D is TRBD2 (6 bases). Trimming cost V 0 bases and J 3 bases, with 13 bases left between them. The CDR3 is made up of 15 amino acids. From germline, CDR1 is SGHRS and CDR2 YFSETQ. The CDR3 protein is CASSLAGGLFYEQYF. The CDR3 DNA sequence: TGCGCCAGCAGCTTGGCCGGGGGACTCTTCTACGAGCAGTACTTC.

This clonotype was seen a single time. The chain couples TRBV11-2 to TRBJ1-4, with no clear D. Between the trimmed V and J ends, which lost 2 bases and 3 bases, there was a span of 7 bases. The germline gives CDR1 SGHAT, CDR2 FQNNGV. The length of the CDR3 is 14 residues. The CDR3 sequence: CASSLQNSNEKLFF. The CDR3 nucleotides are TGTGCCAGCAGCTTACAGAACTCTAATGAAAAACTGTTTTTT.

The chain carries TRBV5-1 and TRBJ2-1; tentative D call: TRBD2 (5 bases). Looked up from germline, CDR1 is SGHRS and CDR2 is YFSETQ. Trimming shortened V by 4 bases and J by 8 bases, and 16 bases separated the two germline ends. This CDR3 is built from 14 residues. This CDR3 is CASSALGLAHEQFF. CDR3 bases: TGCGCCAGCAGCGCCCTTGGGCTAGCCCATGAGCAGTTCTTC.

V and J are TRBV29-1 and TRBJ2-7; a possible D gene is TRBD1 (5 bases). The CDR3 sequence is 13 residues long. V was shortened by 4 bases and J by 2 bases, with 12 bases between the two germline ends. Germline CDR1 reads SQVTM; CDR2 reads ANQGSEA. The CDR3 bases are TGCAGCGTTGGACAGAGTAAGCCCTACGAGCAGTACTTC. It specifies CSVGQSKPYEQYF.

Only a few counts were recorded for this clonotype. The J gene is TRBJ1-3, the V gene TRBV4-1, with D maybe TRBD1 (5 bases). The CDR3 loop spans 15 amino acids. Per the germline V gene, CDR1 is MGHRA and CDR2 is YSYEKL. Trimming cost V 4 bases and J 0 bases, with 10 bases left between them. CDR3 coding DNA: TGCGCCAGCAGCCTCAGGGCTATCTCTGGAAACACCATATATTTT. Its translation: CASSLRAISGNTIYF.

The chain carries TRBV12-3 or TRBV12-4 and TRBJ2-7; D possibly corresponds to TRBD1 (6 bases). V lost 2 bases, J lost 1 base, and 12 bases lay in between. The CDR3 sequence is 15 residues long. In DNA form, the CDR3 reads TGTGCCAGCAGTTTAAGAGGGCAGGGGTCCTACGAGCAGTACTTC. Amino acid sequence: CASSLRGQGSYEQYF.

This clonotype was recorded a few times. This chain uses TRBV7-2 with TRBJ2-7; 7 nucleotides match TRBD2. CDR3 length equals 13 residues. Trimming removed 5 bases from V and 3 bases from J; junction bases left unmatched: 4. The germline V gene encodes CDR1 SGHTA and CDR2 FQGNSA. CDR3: CASSRAGDYEQYF. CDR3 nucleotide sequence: TGTGCCAGCAGCCGGGCGGGGGACTACGAGCAGTACTTC.

CDR3 DNA sequence: TGTGCCAGCACATTAGCGGTCTCCTACAATGAGCAGTTCTTC. Translation gives CASTLAVSYNEQFF. The chain links TRBV28 to TRBJ2-1; D is perhaps TRBD2 (6 bases). This CDR3 is built from 14 residues. Germline CDR1 and CDR2: MDHEN and SYDVKM. The germline V and J ends were trimmed by 7 bases and 0 bases, with 10 bases remaining between them.

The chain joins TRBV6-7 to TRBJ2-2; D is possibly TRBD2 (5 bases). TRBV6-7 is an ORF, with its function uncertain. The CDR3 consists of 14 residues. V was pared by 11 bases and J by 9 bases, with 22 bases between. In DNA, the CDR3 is TGTGCCCTGAAGGTAGGGCGGACTTGCTGGGAGCTGTTTTTT. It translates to CALKVGRTCWELFF.

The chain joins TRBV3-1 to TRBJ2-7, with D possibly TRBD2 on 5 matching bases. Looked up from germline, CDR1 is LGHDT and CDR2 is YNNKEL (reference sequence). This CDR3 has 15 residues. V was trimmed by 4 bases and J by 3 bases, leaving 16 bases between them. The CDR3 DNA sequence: TGTGCCAGCAGCCCGTCCTCGGACTTGCACTACGAGCAGTACTTC. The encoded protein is CASSPSSDLHYEQYF.

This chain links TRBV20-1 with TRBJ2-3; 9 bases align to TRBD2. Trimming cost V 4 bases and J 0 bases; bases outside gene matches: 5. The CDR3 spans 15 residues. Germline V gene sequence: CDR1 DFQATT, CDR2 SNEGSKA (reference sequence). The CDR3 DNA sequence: TGCAGTGCTATTCTAGCGGGGCGGAGCACAGATACGCAGTATTTT. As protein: CSAILAGRSTDTQYF.

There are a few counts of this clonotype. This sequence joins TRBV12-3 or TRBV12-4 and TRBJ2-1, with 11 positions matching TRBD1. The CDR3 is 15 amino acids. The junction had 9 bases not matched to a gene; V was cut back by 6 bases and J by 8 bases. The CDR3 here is CASRTGTGGGDEQFF. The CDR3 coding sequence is TGTGCCAGCAGAACCGGGACAGGGGGAGGCGATGAGCAGTTCTTC.

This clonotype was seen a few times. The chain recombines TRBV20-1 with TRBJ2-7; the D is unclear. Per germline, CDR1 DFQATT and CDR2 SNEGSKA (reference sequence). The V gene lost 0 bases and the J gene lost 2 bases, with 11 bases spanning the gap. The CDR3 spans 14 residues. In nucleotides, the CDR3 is TGCAGTGCTAGAGATCCCAGTCCTCCCTACGAGCAGTACTTC. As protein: CSARDPSPPYEQYF.

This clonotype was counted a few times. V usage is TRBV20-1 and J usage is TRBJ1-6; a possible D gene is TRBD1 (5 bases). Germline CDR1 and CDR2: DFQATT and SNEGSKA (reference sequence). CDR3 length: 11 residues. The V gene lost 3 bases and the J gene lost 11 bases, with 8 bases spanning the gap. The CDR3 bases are TGCAGTGCTAGTACGGACACACCCCTCCACTTT. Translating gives CSASTDTPLHF.

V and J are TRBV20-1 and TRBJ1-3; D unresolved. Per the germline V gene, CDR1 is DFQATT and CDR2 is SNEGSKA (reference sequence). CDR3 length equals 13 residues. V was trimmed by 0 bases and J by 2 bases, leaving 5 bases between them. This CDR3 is CSAREFTGNTIYF. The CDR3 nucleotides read TGCAGTGCTAGAGAGTTCACTGGAAACACCATATATTTT.

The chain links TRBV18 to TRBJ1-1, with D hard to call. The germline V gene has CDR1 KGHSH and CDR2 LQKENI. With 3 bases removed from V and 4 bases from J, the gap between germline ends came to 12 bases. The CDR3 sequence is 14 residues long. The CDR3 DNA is TGTGCCAGCTCACCCATGGACGGTGGCACTGAAGCTTTCTTT. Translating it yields CASSPMDGGTEAFF.

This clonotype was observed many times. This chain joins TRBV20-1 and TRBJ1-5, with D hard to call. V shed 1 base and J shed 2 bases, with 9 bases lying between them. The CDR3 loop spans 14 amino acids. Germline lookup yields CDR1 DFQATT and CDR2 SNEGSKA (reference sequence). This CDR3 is CSARGGRGNQPQHF. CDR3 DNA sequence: TGCAGTGCTAGAGGGGGTAGGGGCAATCAGCCCCAGCATTTT.

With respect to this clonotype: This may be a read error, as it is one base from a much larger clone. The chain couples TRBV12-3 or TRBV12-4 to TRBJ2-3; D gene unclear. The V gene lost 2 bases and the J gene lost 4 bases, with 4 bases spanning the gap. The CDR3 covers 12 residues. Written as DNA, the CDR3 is TGTGCCAGCAGTTTAAACCCAGATACGCAGTATTTT. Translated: CASSLNPDTQYF.